There are many counts of the clone carrying this T cell receptor beta chain. The CDR3 spans 16 residues. Trimming at V came to 0 bases and at J to 6 bases, leaving 5 bases not matched to a gene. The germline V gene has CDR1 WNHNN and CDR2 SYGVQD (reference sequence). Using a J-beta primer mix together with a sample-barcoded 5' primer, a second PCR was run for roughly 7 to 12 cycles. MiXCR, run by TCRdb on the 5' RACE reads, gives a single entry per CDR3 protein. The sample has 1.4 million to 1.5 million distinct CDR3 sequences, approximately 40% seen once. This sample was taken from a study of blood T cells in healthy people across ages.

The V call is TRBV10-1, the J call TRBJ1-2; 12 nucleotides match TRBD1. The specimen sequenced was blood. The source of this sequence is a woman between 18 and 29 years old in good health. The CDR3 DNA reads as TGCGCCAGCAGTGAGTCCGGGACAGGGGGCTGGAATGGCTACACCTTC. The encoded protein is CASSESGTGGWNGYTF.